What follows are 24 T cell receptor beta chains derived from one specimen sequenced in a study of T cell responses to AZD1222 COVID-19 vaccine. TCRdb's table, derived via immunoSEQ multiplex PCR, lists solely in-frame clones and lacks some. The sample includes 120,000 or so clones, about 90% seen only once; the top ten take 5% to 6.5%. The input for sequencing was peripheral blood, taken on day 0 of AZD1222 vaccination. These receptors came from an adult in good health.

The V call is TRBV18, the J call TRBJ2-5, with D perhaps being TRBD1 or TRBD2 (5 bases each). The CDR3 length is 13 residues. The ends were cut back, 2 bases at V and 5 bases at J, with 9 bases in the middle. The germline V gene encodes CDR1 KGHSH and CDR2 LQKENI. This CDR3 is CASSPAGTETQYF. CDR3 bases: TGTGCCAGCTCACCAGCAGGGACGGAGACCCAGTACTTC.

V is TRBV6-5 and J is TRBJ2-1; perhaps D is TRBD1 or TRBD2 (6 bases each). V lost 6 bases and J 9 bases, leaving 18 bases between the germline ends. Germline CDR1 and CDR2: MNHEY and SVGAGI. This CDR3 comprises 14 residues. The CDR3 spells CASRNRALEGEQFF. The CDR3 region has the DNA TGTGCCAGCAGAAACAGGGCTTTGGAGGGTGAGCAGTTCTTC.

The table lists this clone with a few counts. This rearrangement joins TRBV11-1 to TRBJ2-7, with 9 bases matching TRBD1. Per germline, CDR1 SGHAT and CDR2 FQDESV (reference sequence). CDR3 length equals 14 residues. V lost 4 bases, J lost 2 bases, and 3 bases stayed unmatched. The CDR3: CASSWGTGTYEQYF. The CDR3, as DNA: TGTGCCAGCAGCTGGGGGACAGGGACCTACGAGCAGTACTTC. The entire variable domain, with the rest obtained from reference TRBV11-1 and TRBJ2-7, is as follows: EAEVAQSPRYKITEKSQAVAFWCDPISGHATLYWYRQILGQGPELLVQFQDESVVDDSQLPKDRFSAERLKGVDSTLKIQPAELGDSAMYLCASSWGTGTYEQYFGPGTRLTVT.

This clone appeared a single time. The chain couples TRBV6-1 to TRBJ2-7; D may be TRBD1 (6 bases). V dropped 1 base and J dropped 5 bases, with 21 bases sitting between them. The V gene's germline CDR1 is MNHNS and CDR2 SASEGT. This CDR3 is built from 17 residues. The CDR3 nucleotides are TGTGCCAGCAGTGAAGATGGCAGGGGAATATGGGACGACGAGCAGTACTTC. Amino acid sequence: CASSEDGRGIWDDEQYF.

CDR3 bases: TGTGCCACCAGCAGAGTCGCCTCCGGGAACACTGAAGCTTTCTTT. This codes for CATSRVASGNTEAFF. The rearrangement uses TRBV15 and TRBJ1-1; D gene unclear. The CDR3 is 15 amino acids. Trimming stripped 1 base from V and 1 base from J, with 10 bases between. Germline V gene data show CDR1 as LNHNV and CDR2 as YYDKDF (reference sequence).

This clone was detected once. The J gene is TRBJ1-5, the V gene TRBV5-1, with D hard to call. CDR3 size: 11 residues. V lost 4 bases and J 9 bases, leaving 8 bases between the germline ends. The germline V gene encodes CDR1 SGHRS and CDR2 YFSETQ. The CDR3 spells CASSPPAPQHF. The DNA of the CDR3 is TGCGCCAGCAGCCCCCCCGCGCCCCAGCATTTT.

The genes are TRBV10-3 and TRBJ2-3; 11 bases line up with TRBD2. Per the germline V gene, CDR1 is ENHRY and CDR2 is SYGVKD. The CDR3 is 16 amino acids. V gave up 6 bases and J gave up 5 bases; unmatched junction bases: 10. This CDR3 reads CAISPRVAGGVDTQYF. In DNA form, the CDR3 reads TGTGCCATCAGCCCCCGAGTAGCGGGAGGGGTAGATACGCAGTATTTT.

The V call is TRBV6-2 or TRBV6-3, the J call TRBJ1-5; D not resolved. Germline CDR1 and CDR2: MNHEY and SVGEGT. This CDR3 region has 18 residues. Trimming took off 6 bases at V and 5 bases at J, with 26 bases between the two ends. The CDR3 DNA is TGTGCCAGCAGCCGCGCTCACGGGGAACGGGTGGATGATCAGCCCCAGCATTTT. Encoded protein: CASSRAHGERVDDQPQHF.

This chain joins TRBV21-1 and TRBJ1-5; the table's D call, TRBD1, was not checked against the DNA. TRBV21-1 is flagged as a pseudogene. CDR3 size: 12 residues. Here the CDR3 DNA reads TGTGCCAAGTCATCGAAAGGGGAGCCCCAGCATTTT. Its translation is CAKSSKGEPQHF.

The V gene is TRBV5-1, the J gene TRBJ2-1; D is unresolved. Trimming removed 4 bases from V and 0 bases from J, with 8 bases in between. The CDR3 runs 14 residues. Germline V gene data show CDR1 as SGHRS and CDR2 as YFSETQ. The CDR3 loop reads CASSPGDSYNEQFF. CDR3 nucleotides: TGCGCCAGCAGCCCTGGAGACTCCTACAATGAGCAGTTCTTC.

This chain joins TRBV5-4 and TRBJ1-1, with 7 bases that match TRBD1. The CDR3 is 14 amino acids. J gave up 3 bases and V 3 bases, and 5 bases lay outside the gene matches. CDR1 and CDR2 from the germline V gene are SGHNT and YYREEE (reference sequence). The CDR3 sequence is CASSSIDRDTEAFF. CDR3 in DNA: TGTGCCAGCAGCTCGATCGACAGGGACACTGAAGCTTTCTTT.

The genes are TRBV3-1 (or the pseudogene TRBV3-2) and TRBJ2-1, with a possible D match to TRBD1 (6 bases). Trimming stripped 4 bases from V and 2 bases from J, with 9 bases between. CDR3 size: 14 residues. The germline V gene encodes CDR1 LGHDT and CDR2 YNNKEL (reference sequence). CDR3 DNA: TGTGCCAGCAGCCTCAGGGGTGCCTACAATGAGCAGTTCTTC. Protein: CASSLRGAYNEQFF.

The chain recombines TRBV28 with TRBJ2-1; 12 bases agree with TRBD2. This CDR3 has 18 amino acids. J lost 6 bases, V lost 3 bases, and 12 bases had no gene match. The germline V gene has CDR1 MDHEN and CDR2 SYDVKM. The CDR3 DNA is TGTGCCAGCAGTTTTTCCGGACTAGCGGGATACATTCTCAATGAGCAGTTCTTC. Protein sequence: CASSFSGLAGYILNEQFF.

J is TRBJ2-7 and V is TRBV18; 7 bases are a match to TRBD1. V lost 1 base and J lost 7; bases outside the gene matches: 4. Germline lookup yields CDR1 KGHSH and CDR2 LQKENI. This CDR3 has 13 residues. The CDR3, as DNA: TGTGCCAGCTCACCACAGGGGGCGCGAGAGCAGTACTTC. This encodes CASSPQGAREQYF.

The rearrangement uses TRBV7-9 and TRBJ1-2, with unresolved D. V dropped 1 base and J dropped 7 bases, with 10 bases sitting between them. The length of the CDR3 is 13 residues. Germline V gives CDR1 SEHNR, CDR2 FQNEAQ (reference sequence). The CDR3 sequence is CASSLGPFGGYTF. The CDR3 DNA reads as TGTGCCAGCAGCTTAGGACCTTTCGGTGGCTACACCTTC. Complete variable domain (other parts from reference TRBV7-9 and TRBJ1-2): DTGVSQNPRHKITKRGQNVTFRCDPISEHNRLYWYRQTLGQGPEFLTYFQNEAQLEKSRLLSDRFSAERPKGSFSTLEIQRTEQGDSAMYLCASSLGPFGGYTFGSGTRLTVV.

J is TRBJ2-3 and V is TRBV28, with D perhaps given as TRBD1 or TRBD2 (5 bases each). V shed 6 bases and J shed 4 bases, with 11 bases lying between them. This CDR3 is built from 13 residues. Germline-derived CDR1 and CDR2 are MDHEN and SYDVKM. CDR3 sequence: CASSPVGADTQYF. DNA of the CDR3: TGTGCCAGCAGCCCTGTGGGGGCAGATACGCAGTATTTT.

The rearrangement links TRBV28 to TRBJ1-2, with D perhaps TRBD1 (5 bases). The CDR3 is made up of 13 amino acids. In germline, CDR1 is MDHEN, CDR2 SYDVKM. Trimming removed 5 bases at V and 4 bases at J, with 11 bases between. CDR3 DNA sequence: TGTGCCAGCAGTAGCCTGGGACTCTATGGCTACACCTTC. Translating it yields CASSSLGLYGYTF.

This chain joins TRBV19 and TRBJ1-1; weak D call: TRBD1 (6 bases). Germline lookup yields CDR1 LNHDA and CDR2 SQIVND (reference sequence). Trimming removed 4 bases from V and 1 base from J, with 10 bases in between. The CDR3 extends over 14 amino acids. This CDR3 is CASSTGQWNTEAFF. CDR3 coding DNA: TGTGCCAGTAGTACAGGACAGTGGAACACTGAAGCTTTCTTT.

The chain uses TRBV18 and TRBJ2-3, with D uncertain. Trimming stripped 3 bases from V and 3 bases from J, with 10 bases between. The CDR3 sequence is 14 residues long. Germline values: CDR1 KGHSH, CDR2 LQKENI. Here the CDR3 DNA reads TGTGCCAGCTCACCCAGTTGGGAAACAGATACGCAGTATTTT. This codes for CASSPSWETDTQYF.

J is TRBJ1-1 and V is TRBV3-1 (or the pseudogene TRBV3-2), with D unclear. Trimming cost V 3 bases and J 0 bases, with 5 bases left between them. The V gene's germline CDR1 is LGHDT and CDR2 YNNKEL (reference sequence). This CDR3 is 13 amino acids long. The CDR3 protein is CASSHLMNTEAFF. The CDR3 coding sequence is TGTGCCAGCAGCCACCTTATGAACACTGAAGCTTTCTTT.

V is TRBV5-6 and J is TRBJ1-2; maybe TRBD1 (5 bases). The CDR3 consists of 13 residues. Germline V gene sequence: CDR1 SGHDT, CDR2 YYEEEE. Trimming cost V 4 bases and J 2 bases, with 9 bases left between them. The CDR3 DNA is TGTGCCAGCAGCCCGGGACTGAACTATGGCTACACCTTC. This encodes CASSPGLNYGYTF.

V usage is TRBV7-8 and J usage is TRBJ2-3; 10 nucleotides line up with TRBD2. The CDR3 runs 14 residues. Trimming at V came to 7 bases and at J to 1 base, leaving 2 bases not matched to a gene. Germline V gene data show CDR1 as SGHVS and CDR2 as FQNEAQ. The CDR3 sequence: CASKLAGGTDTQYF. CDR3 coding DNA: TGTGCCAGCAAGCTAGCGGGGGGCACAGATACGCAGTATTTT.

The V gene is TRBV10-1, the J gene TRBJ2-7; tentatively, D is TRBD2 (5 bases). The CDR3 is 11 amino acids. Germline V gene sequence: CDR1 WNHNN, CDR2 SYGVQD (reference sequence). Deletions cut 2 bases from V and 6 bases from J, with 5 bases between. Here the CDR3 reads CASSEGGEQYF. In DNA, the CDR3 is TGCGCCAGCAGTGAGGGAGGCGAGCAGTACTTC.

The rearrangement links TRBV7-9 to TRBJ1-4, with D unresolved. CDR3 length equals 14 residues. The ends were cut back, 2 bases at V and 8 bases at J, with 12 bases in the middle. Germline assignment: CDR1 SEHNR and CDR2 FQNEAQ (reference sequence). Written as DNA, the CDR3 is TGTGCCAGCAGCTTACCATCCATAGGGGAAAAACTGTTTTTT. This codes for CASSLPSIGEKLFF.